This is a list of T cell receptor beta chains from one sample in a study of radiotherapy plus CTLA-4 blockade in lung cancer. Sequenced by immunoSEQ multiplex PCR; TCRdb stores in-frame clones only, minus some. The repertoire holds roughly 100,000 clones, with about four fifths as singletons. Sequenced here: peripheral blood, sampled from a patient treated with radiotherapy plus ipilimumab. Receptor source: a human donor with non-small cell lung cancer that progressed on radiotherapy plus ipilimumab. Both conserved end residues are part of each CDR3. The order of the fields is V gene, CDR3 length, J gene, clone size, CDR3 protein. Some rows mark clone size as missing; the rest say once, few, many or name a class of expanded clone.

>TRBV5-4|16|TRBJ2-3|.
CASSLDGGSRTDTQYF
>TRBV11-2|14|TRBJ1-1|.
CASSLDQGWNEAFF
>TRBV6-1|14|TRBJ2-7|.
CASTPSDNSYEQYF
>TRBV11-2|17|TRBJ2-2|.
CASSLIGGGALAGELFF
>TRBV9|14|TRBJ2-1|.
CASSVVGTSDKQFF
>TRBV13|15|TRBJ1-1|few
CASSDRTAMNTEAFF
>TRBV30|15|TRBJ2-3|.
CAWRGRVLSSDTQYF
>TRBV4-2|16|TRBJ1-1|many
CASSQDLRTVSTEAFF
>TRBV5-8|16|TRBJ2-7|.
CASSLAGSGGSYEQYF
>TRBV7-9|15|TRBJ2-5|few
CASSAGQGRQETQYF
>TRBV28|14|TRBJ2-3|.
CASSSTGYPDTQYF
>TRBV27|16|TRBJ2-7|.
CASSPSPGTITYEQYF
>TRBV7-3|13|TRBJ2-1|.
CASSGTNYNEQFF
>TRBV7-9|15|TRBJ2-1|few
CASSPGSGSGGEQFF
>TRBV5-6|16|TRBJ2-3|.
CASSLSRSPSTDTQYF
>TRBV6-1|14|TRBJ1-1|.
CASSENQGQAEAFF
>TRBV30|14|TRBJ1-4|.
CAWSVTDANEKLFF
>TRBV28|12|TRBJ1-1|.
CACSEEGTEAFF
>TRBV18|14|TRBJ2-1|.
CASSPRIGWDEQFF
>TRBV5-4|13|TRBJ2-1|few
CASSLPLGNEQFF
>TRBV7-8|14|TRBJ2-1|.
CASSLGGRDNEQFF
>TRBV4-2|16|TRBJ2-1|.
CASSQGLWPDGNEQFF
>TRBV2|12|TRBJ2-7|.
CASSWDSGEQYF
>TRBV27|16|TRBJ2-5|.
CASSPGTSGRGVTQYF
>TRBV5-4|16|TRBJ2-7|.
CASSPPPTTPPGEQYF
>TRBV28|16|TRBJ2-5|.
CASSTIAGGPAETQYF
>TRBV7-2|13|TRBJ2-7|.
CASSFTGSYEQYF
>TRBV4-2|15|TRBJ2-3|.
CASSRSSGDTDTQYF
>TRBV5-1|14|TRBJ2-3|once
CASSFPQSADTQYF
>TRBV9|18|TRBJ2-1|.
CASSVGGRGSGSYNEQFF
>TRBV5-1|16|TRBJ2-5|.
CASSLALAGGEGTQYF
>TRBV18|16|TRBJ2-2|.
CASSPPRTGDVGELFF
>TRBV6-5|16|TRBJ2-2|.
CASSYSTSGSGGELFF
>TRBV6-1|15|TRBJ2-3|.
CASSELASSTDTQYF
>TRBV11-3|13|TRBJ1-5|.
CASTVFSNQPQHF
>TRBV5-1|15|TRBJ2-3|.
CASGSGSTSTDTQYF
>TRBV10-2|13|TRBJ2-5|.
CASSELAEPTQYF
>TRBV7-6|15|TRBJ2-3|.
CASSLRQASTDTQYF
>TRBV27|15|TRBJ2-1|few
CASLLAGGQNNEQFF
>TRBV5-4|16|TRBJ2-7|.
CASSSPGLAGVHEQYF
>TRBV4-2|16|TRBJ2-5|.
CASSQEVTGGRETQYF
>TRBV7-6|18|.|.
CASSLHPVSGQTHYEQYF
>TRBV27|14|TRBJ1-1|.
CASKTAGGGTEAFF
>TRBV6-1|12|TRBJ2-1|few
CASSYREDEQFF
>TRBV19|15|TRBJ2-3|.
CASSMTSGSTDTQYF
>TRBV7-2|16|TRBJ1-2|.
CASSLRPGGRVSGYTF
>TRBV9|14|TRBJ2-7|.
CASSVDPGTYEQYF
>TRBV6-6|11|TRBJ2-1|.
CASSTLDEQFF
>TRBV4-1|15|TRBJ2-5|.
CASSPRNGVQETQYF
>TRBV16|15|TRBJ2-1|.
CASSQGAGSYNEQFF